Listed below are T cell receptor beta chains from one sample, sequenced in a study of blood T cell repertoires in COVID-19. Repertoires were generated with immunoSEQ multiplex PCR, while TCRdb's copy carries only in-frame clones and drops some. The sample comprises more than 200,000 clones, about nine tenths of which are singletons, and around 4.2% rests with the top ten. The source material was PBMCs or T cells enriched from blood (not recorded which). The source of these receptors is a woman aged 25-40 years with acute COVID-19. CDR3s include the opening cysteine and the closing phenylalanine or tryptophan. A D gene is named only where the DNA matches it firmly. Some rows mark clone size as missing; the rest say once, few, many or name a class of expanded clone.

>TRBJ2-1|.|TRBD2|TRBV29-1
TGCAGCGCACCACTAGCGGGGGGGAGTTATGAGCAGTTCTTC
CSAPLAGGSYEQFF
>TRBJ1-3|once|.|TRBV9
TGTGCCAGCAGCACCCGACAGTACTCTGGAAACACCATATATTTT
CASSTRQYSGNTIYF
>TRBJ1-1|.|.|TRBV27
TGTGCCAGCAGTTTGGCCGCTAACACTGAAGCTTTCTTT
CASSLAANTEAFF
>TRBJ1-2|.|TRBD1|TRBV18
TGTGCCAGCTCACCAAGCTTGGACAGGGGGACCTTCTATGGCTACACCTTC
CASSPSLDRGTFYGYTF
>TRBJ1-6|.|.|TRBV11-2
TGTGCCAGCAGCTTAGTACTAAGTAATTCACCCCTCCACTTT
CASSLVLSNSPLHF
>TRBJ2-3|.|.|TRBV19
TGTGCCAGTAGTACGGGACATTTTAGCACAGATACGCAGTATTTT
CASSTGHFSTDTQYF
>TRBJ2-1|.|TRBD2|TRBV29-1
TGCAGCGTTGAAGATCGTAGCGGGGGGGCGTGGGTCCTCAATGAGCAGTTCTTC
CSVEDRSGGAWVLNEQFF
>TRBJ2-5|once|.|TRBV27
TGTGCCAGCAGTTCCTTCACAGGGTACCAAGAGACCCAGTACTTC
CASSSFTGYQETQYF
>TRBJ1-2|.|.|TRBV6-1
TGTGCCAGCAGTGAAGCGCGGGGGAATTCAAACTATGGCTACACCTTC
CASSEARGNSNYGYTF
>TRBJ2-3|once|TRBD1|TRBV19
TGTGCCAGTAGTATGACAGGGCCAGATACGCAGTATTTT
CASSMTGPDTQYF
>TRBJ2-7|.|.|TRBV30
TGTGCCTGGAGTGTGCAGCGACTTCAGTACTTC
CAWSVQRLQYF
>TRBJ1-5|.|.|TRBV27
TGTGCCAGCAGTGGGAGTGGTGGGCCCCAGCATTTT
CASSGSGGPQHF
>TRBJ1-6|.|TRBD1|TRBV10-3
TGTGCCATCAGTGAGTCCACAGGGGGAATAGAGTCACCCCTCCACTTT
CAISESTGGIESPLHF
>TRBJ2-2|.|TRBD2|TRBV4-2
TGTGCCAGCAGCCCTGCTAGCGGGGGGCACACCGGGGAGCTGTTTTTT
CASSPASGGHTGELFF
>TRBJ2-7|.|.|TRBV3-1/TRBV3-2
TGTGCCAGCAGCCAAGGGTTGAGCTCCTACGAGCAGTACTTC
CASSQGLSSYEQYF
>TRBJ1-4|once|.|TRBV28
TGTGCCAGCAGTTTGACGGAGTTGGATGCAACTAATGAAAAACTGTTTTTT
CASSLTELDATNEKLFF